Here is one TCR beta chain with its context. Its target antigen remains unknown. Base qualities are not recorded, but no much larger clone differs from it by a single base. Ends trimmed: V by 5 bases, J by 6 bases; bases unmatched to a gene: 7. Inclusive of the bounding cysteine and phenylalanine, the CDR3 is 14 residues long. The CDR3 DNA has 42 bases and is translated from base 1. CDR1 and CDR2, per the germline V gene, are SGHTA and FQGTGA. This sample is part of a study of cytomegalovirus exposure and HLA in healthy donors (dated by TCRdb to 2017 to 2019). For the study in its entirety: According to an earlier analysis of 550 to 700 of the donors, about 179 million T cells yielded some 120 million unique TCR beta sequences and less than 300 Gb of sequence data. About 330 gigabases of sequencing data and roughly 81 million unique TCR sequences made up an early release that covered 640 HLA-typed donors. The genetic ancestry cluster associated with self-reported Caucasian donors included over 65% of the roughly 400 genotyped donors. The aim of the study was to test whether cataloging public T cell receptors could identify signatures of past pathogen exposure. Using immunosequencing, the study profiled T cell repertoires from fewer than 850 subjects and related those repertoires to cytomegalovirus serostatus. A separate validation cohort of 100 to 150 different subjects was used in addition to the roughly 720-subject first cohort. The study combined high-throughput TCR immunosequencing, statistical association of individual TCRs with disease status, and machine learning to predict cytomegalovirus infection status. In a later analysis, previously published TCR beta repertoires from several hundred donors were re-analyzed and high-resolution HLA genotyping was added so that TCR occurrence patterns could be studied. Rather than using new phenotypic data, the later analysis identified candidate immune exposures from TCR beta sequences and from how often those sequences occurred across donors. An earlier analysis of about 600 of the donors used high-throughput TCR beta sequencing to judge whether each TCR beta V gene segment behaved as functional or pseudogenic. Donor age, sex, ethnicity and CMV serostatus were compiled alongside the repertoire data. A later genetic analysis used genome-wide SNP genotypes for about three fifths of the roughly 700 donors, treating that subset as a discovery cohort. All discovery cohort repertoires had been generated using a single sequencing platform. Both class I and class II loci were covered by HLA typing, at four-digit resolution. The number of typed donors differed by locus: about 620-640 for A, B, C, DRB1 and DQB1; some 500 for DQA1; 606 for DPA1; and some 450 for DPB1. Roughly 5 DR-DQ haplotypes were handled as single units for association and clustering, since linkage in the cohort was strong. Among about 410 genotyped donors of the cohort, an average of about 240,000 unique TCR beta nucleotide sequences was sequenced per donor, of which 15% to 20% were non-productive. Overall results and qualifications from the work: A cluster of highly shared sequence variants was judged likely to represent a technical artifact of the sequencing pipeline. In an earlier analysis of a few hundred of the donors, most TCR beta V segments were observed in productive rearrangements about 90% or about 30% of the time, broadly matching IMGT annotations. At a false discovery rate of 0.05, a later analysis linked some 18,000 TCR beta sequences to specific HLA alleles. While some public TCRs were present in many individuals, most TCR sequences turned up only very rarely across donors. For the cohort, immune exposure information was limited to CMV serostatus. A later genetic analysis associated a missense DCLRE1C variant with V-gene and J-gene trimming of TCR beta chains, and an independent cohort replicated the association. In a later analysis, most CMV-associated TCR beta chains were found to appear HLA-restricted, with HLA associations seemingly driven largely by CMV exposure. In a later genetic analysis, fewer N-insertions in productive TCRs were reported among donors in an Asian-associated ancestry cluster than the approximately 630-donor mean. A later analysis found that TCR association rates varied across HLA loci, with DRB1 alleles showing the most associated TCRs and HLA-C alleles the fewest. The presence/absence analyses assumed that sequencing depth was roughly uniform across donors, and that assumption may not be true. A further reported finding was that TCR beta sequences accurately predicted the HLA-A and HLA-B alleles for most subjects in the first cohort. Only TCR beta chains were sequenced in this cohort, and the absence of alpha or paired-chain data limited detectable features. The study listed 170 or so TCR beta chains as associated with cytomegalovirus. Strong co-occurrence of HLA alleles, especially DR and DQ, made assigning TCR associations to individual alleles difficult. Because counts were too low, some 17 rarely observed V segments, including chromosome 9 orphons, were left out of the earlier analysis of some 640 of the donors. Because some donors lacked HLA typing at each locus, the association tests relied only on the typed subset. Correlated functional status among segregating V segments might be attributable to linkage disequilibrium, but an unknown experimental factor could not be ruled out. A few of the identified cytomegalovirus-associated TCR beta chains were confirmed in vitro to be specific for cytomegalovirus antigens. Cytomegalovirus status was reported to be diagnosed by the classifier with high specificity and sensitivity in both the original and validation cohorts. The authors suggested that the approach could potentially be generalized to other disease states and immunological phenotypes. A later analysis reported that several top co-occurrence clusters appeared linked to parvovirus B19, influenza, CMV and Epstein-Barr virus. Because the 87-base-pair reads could not distinguish some IMGT-functional V segments, including TRBV6-2 and TRBV6-3, those segments were excluded. In a later analysis, HLA-associated TCR beta chains were found to be more clonally expanded and to have lower generation probabilities than equally common non-associated chains.

Library generation was performed with the immunoSEQ multiplex PCR assay. For the multiplex PCR, a mixture combining 60 forward primers for TCR Vbeta segments and 13 reverse primers for TCR Jbeta segments was used. The CDR3 region of rearranged TCR beta genes was amplified from genomic DNA by a multiplex PCR assay. On the Illumina HiSeq System, the amplified TCR beta libraries were sequenced as 87-base-pair reads. The authors' analysis ran thus. Across the 666 repertoires, a later analysis counted 78 million or so unique TCR beta chains, roughly 11 million of which were shared by at least two donors. To remove PCR and sequencing errors, raw reads were error-corrected and collapsed into unique sequences using a nearest-neighbor algorithm that merged closely related sequences. CDR3 sequences were aligned to IMGT reference sequences to assign V, D and J gene segments. For a sequence to be retained, at least a six-nucleotide match to both a V gene segment and a J gene segment was required. A rearrangement counted as productive if the CDR3 had no stop codons and remained in frame with V and J, and every other rearrangement counted as non-productive. CDR3 was defined by IMGT convention, running from the second conserved V-encoded cysteine to the conserved J-encoded phenylalanine. Sequences without an unambiguous match to a single V gene segment were excluded from the earlier analysis of 450 to 650 of the donors. In an earlier analysis of 450 to 700 of the donors, V segments were called functional above 56.7% productive rearrangements and were called segregating when the between-donor standard deviation exceeded 5%. A statistical classification framework was built for diagnosing cytomegalovirus status from the catalog of TCR beta chain sequences. A later analysis assigned V and J genes by comparing TCR nucleotide sequences with IMGT/GENE-DB human TR gene sequences. The TCRdist pipeline was used in a later analysis to assign CDR3 sequences and most-parsimonious VDJ recombination scenarios. In a later analysis, each TCR beta chain was defined by its CDR3 amino acid sequence together with its V-gene family, and reads lacking a unique V-gene family were excluded. A later analysis removed 550 to 700 highly shared, low-generation-probability nucleotide sequences to deal with suspected cross-contamination and a sequencing artifact. In a later analysis, a clonal expansion index was calculated for each public chain from normalized within-repertoire ranks of inferred template counts. Generation probabilities in a later analysis came from a VDJ recombination model fitted to out-of-frame rearrangements, and those results were checked against IGoR. In a later analysis, TCR-TCR, TCR-HLA and TCR-CMV co-occurrence was scored with hypergeometric tests, and a repertoire-size bias correction was applied to TCR pairs. A later analysis estimated false discovery rates by permuting HLA or CMV assignments 20 times. A later analysis grouped co-occurring TCRs with DBSCAN, adding TCRdist sequence similarity when clustering within HLA-allele-positive subsets. Co-occurrence clustering excluded repertoires with fewer than 30,000 or more than 120,000 public chains, plus five with anomalous nucleotide sharing. In TCRdb, the immuneACCESS table is reduced to in-frame sequences with V and J assigned. These tables do not hold every clone; where another copy was compared, an unresolved V gene accounts for under half, and the others remain unexplained. That table is the source of V, J and clone size, and D and trimming were worked out from the DNA. The sample data list about 180,000 clones, and 77% of these were observed just once. Of the sample, roughly 3.6% is held by the ten largest clones.

The cohort comprised some 680 healthy bone marrow donors. At the time of sampling, every cohort member was nominally healthy, though immune exposures that went unrecorded were likely present. The donor was CMV seropositive and belonged to the group of 250 to 350 seropositive cohort members. Every donor gave a peripheral blood sample, and the peripheral blood mononuclear cells from that sample were used for TCR beta sequencing. The Qiagen DNeasy Blood Extraction Kit was used to extract genomic DNA from the blood cell samples. Sample: PBMCs. The chain is encoded by TRBV7-3 joined to TRBJ2-7, with 10 junctional bases fitting TRBD1. The TCR originated in a woman aged 55-70 years in good health and CMV-seropositive. The DNA sequence is given as TGTGCCAGCAGCCCAGACAGGGGGCTAGGCGAGCAGTACTTC. The encoded protein is CASSPDRGLGEQYF.